A selection of T cell receptor beta chains follows, all from one sample in a study of blood T cell repertoires in COVID-19. Using immunoSEQ multiplex PCR, the repertoire was profiled, and TCRdb retains in-frame clones only, with some absent. The table has 100,000 to 120,000 clones, 81% seen once; the top ten hold 7.5% to 10%. Sequencing input: peripheral blood. Source of these receptors: a woman in her 70s with acute or convalescent COVID-19. CDR3s include the opening cysteine and the closing phenylalanine or tryptophan.

V	J	CDR3
TRBV9	TRBJ1-2	CASSVLTGEEGYTF
TRBV30	TRBJ2-6	CAWDSSGANVLTF
TRBV4-1	TRBJ2-2	CASSQMTGTGELFF
TRBV29-1	TRBJ2-1	CSVAGQGKNEQFF
TRBV5-1	TRBJ2-1	CASNQGADEQFF
TRBV10-3	TRBJ2-3	CAIKSLELTDTQYF
TRBV5-5	TRBJ1-1	CASSLGGTGFSVDGNTEAFF
TRBV5-1	TRBJ1-1	CASSWGTGSEAFF
TRBV30	TRBJ1-5	CAWERGRDQPQHF
TRBV6-5	TRBJ2-7	CASSSSGRADYEQYF
TRBV28	TRBJ1-5	CASSLQGNQPQHF
TRBV2	TRBJ2-7	CATNFEDRGYEQYF
TRBV2	TRBJ2-3	CASSDPGGGYTDTQYF
TRBV19	TRBJ2-3	CASSTLFSGRGTDTQYF
TRBV29-1	TRBJ2-7	CSVEDNGVRGYEQYF
TRBV9	TRBJ2-3	CASSAGTGYTQYF
TRBV9	TRBJ2-7	CASSVGEGREQYF
TRBV18	TRBJ2-2	CASSPKGAGELFF
TRBV5-4	TRBJ2-5	CASSSEDRATETQYF
TRBV10-3	TRBJ2-4	CAISEGQGLAKNIQYF